This entry concerns a single T cell receptor (beta chain). This record belongs to a study of blood T cell repertoires in COVID-19. Study-wide background: Sources were T cells, B-cell-depleted T cells, or PBMCs; the material itself was cDNA or gDNA.

V gave up 5 bases and J gave up 0 bases, with 13 bases separating them. This CDR3 is built from 16 residues. Germline V gives CDR1 SGHAT, CDR2 FQNNGV. Produced via immunoSEQ multiplex PCR; TCRdb's table is partial and in-frame only. This sample yields about 140,000 clones, of which 84% are seen a single time; roughly 4% belongs to the top ten. Specimen: PBMCs or T cells enriched from blood (not recorded which). The V and J genes are TRBV11-2 and TRBJ2-2; perhaps TRBD2 as D (6 bases). The TCR sequence derives from a man between 50 and 59 years old in a cohort exposed to, infected with or recovered from COVID-19 (not recorded which). CDR3 sequence reads: CASSKNSGANTGELFF. The CDR3 DNA is TGTGCCAGCAGCAAGAATAGCGGCGCGAACACCGGGGAGCTGTTTTTT.